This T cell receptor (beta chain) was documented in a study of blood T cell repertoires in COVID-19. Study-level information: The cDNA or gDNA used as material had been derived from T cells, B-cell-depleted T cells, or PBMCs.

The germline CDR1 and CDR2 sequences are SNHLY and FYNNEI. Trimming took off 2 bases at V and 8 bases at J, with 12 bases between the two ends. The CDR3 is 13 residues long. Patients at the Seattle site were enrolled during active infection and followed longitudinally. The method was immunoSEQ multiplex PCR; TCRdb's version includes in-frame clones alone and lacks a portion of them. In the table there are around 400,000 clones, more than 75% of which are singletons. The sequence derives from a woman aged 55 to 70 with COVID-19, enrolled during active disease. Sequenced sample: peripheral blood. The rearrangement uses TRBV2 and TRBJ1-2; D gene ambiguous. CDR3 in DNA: TGTGCCAGCAGTGAAAGGCGGGAGTACGGCTACACCTTC. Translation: CASSERREYGYTF.